This TCR beta chain derives from a study of cytomegalovirus exposure and HLA in healthy donors (dated by TCRdb to 2016 to 2017). With respect to the entire study: An earlier analysis of approximately 640 of the donors reported 250 to 300 Gb of sequence data and approximately 110 million unique TCR beta sequences from roughly 180 million T cells. An early release covering more than 500 HLA-typed donors comprised about 290 gigabases of sequencing data and tens of millions of unique TCR sequences. All discovery cohort repertoires had been generated on a single sequencing platform. A later genetic analysis used genome-wide SNP genotypes for 398 of the 666 donors, treating that subset as a discovery cohort. HLA typing covered class I and class II loci at four-digit resolution. To predict cytomegalovirus infection status, the study brought together high-throughput TCR immunosequencing, statistical association of individual TCRs with disease status, and machine learning. The study used immunosequencing to profile the T cell repertoires of about 670 subjects and linked those repertoires to cytomegalovirus serostatus. A later analysis re-examined previously published TCR beta repertoires from around 670 donors and added high-resolution HLA genotyping to investigate patterns of TCR occurrence. Among the 398 genotyped donors, around 81% belonged to the genetic ancestry cluster associated with self-reported Caucasian donors. The number of donors typed differed by locus, with 629-630 for A, B, C, DRB1 and DQB1, around 560 for DQA1, 600 to 610 for DPA1, and 450 to 480 for DPB1. In the later analysis, no new phenotypic data were used to find candidate immune exposures; instead, reliance was placed on TCR beta sequences and their occurrence across donors. Along with the approximately 700-subject first cohort, a separate validation cohort of around 120 different subjects was used. About 5 DR-DQ haplotypes were handled as single units for association and clustering, since linkage in the cohort was strong. Among about 400 genotyped donors of the cohort, an average of approximately 200,000 unique TCR beta nucleotide sequences was sequenced per donor, of which about 19% were non-productive. In an earlier analysis of a few hundred of the donors, high-throughput TCR beta sequencing was used to judge whether each TCR beta V gene segment behaved as functional or pseudogenic. Donor age, sex, ethnicity and CMV serostatus were collected together with the repertoire data. The study aimed to test whether cataloging public T cell receptors could reveal signatures of past pathogen exposure. The paper's findings and limits, for the study overall: The only immune exposure information available for the cohort was CMV serostatus. Because counts were too low, some 17 rarely observed V segments, including chromosome 9 orphons, were left out of the earlier analysis of approximately 580 of the donors. The classifier was reported to diagnose cytomegalovirus status with high specificity and sensitivity in both the original cohort and the validation cohort. An association between a missense DCLRE1C variant and V-gene and J-gene trimming of TCR beta chains was found in a later genetic analysis and replicated in an independent cohort. Correlated functional status among segregating V segments might be attributable to linkage disequilibrium, but an unknown experimental factor could not be ruled out. Specific HLA alleles were associated with over 15,000 TCR beta sequences at a false discovery rate of 0.05 in a later analysis. Three of the identified cytomegalovirus-associated TCR beta chains were confirmed in vitro to be specific for cytomegalovirus antigens. In a later analysis, TCR association rates were found to vary across HLA loci, with the most associated TCRs seen for DRB1 alleles and the fewest for HLA-C alleles. A total of 150 or so TCR beta chains were listed by the study as associated with cytomegalovirus. A later genetic analysis reported fewer N-insertions in productive TCRs among donors in an Asian-associated ancestry cluster than the approximately 700-donor mean. According to a later analysis, parvovirus B19, influenza, CMV and Epstein-Barr virus appeared linked to several top co-occurrence clusters. The authors suggested that the approach could potentially be extended to other disease states and immunological phenotypes. The sequencing pipeline was judged likely to have produced a cluster of highly shared sequence variants as a technical artifact. A later analysis found that HLA-associated TCR beta chains were more clonally expanded and had lower generation probabilities than equally common non-associated chains. Because the 87-base-pair reads could not distinguish some IMGT-functional V segments, including TRBV6-2 and TRBV6-3, those segments were excluded. Broadly in line with IMGT annotations, most TCR beta V segments showed up in productive rearrangements about 87% or about 30% of the time in an earlier analysis of approximately 640 of the donors. When HLA alleles, especially DR and DQ, strongly co-occurred, attributing TCR associations to individual alleles was difficult. A further reported finding was that TCR beta sequences accurately predicted the HLA-A and HLA-B alleles for most subjects in the first cohort. While some public TCRs were present in many individuals, most TCR sequences turned up only very rarely across donors. The presence/absence analyses assumed that sequencing depth was roughly uniform across donors, and that assumption may not be true. In this cohort, only TCR beta chains were sequenced, and detectable features were limited by the absence of alpha or paired-chain data. In a later analysis, most CMV-associated TCR beta chains were found to appear HLA-restricted, with HLA associations seemingly driven largely by CMV exposure. Because some donors lacked HLA typing at each locus, the association tests relied only on the typed subset.

Library generation was performed with the immunoSEQ multiplex PCR assay. For the multiplex PCR, a mixture combining 60 forward primers for TCR Vbeta segments and 13 reverse primers for TCR Jbeta segments was used. A multiplex PCR assay on genomic DNA amplified the CDR3 region of rearranged TCR beta genes. Amplified TCR beta libraries were sequenced as 87-base-pair reads on the Illumina HiSeq System. As for how the authors treated the data: Across the 600 to 700 repertoires, a later analysis counted roughly 84 million unique TCR beta chains, 9.5 million to 12 million of which were shared by at least two donors. To remove PCR and sequencing errors, raw reads were error-corrected and collapsed into unique sequences using a nearest-neighbor algorithm that merged closely related sequences. CDR3 sequences were aligned to IMGT reference sequences to assign V, D and J gene segments. For a sequence to be retained, at least a six-nucleotide match to both a V gene segment and a J gene segment was required. A rearrangement counted as productive if the CDR3 had no stop codons and remained in frame with V and J, and every other rearrangement counted as non-productive. CDR3 was defined by IMGT convention, running from the second conserved V-encoded cysteine to the conserved J-encoded phenylalanine. The earlier analysis of fewer than 700 of the donors excluded sequences that lacked an unambiguous match to a single V gene segment. An earlier analysis of about 600 of the donors called V segments functional above 56.7% productive rearrangements and segregating when the between-donor standard deviation exceeded 5%. To diagnose cytomegalovirus status from the catalog of TCR beta chain sequences, a statistical classification framework was built. In a later analysis, V and J genes were assigned by comparing TCR nucleotide sequences against IMGT/GENE-DB human TR gene sequences. In a later analysis, CDR3 sequences and most-parsimonious VDJ recombination scenarios were assigned using the TCRdist pipeline. In a later analysis, each TCR beta chain was defined by its CDR3 amino acid sequence together with its V-gene family, and reads without a unique V-gene family were excluded. A later analysis removed 500 to 650 highly shared, low-generation-probability nucleotide sequences to deal with suspected cross-contamination and a sequencing artifact. For each public chain, a later analysis derived a clonal expansion index from normalized ranks of inferred template counts within each repertoire. A later analysis computed generation probabilities with a VDJ recombination model fitted to out-of-frame rearrangements, and checked the results against IGoR. Hypergeometric tests were used in a later analysis to score TCR-TCR, TCR-HLA and TCR-CMV co-occurrence, with a repertoire-size bias correction applied to the TCR pairs. In a later analysis, false discovery rates were estimated by permuting HLA or CMV assignments 20 times. A later analysis grouped co-occurring TCRs with DBSCAN, adding TCRdist sequence similarity when clustering within HLA-allele-positive subsets. Repertoires with fewer than 30,000 or more than 120,000 public chains, plus five repertoires with anomalous nucleotide sharing, were excluded from co-occurrence clustering. The immuneACCESS repertoire file appears here via TCRdb, limited to in-frame rearrangements. These files lack a portion of the clones; in checked studies, under half of the deficit traces to unresolved V genes, and the cause of the others is not known. V and J calls and clone size are copied from that table; D and trimming were computed from the DNA. This sample gives about 140,000 clones in total; over 60% of them show up just once. The biggest ten clones account for 6.5% of the sample.

The CDR3 contains 14 residues, cysteine and phenylalanine counted. The sequence is cut down to CDR3 DNA, 42 bases in frame from base 1. CDR1 and CDR2, looked up from the germline V gene (reference sequence), are LNHNV and YYDKDF. V and J lose 4 bases and 8 bases, and a span of 15 bases separates them. With regard to this clone: This clone's antigen is unknown. Per-nucleotide qualities are absent, and no much larger clonotype sits a single base away.

In total, roughly 670 healthy bone marrow donors made up the cohort. At the time of sampling, all cohort members were nominally healthy, though unrecorded immune exposures were likely present. The donor tested CMV seronegative, placing the donor among the roughly 400 seronegative members of the cohort. Each donor provided a peripheral blood sample, and peripheral blood mononuclear cells were used for TCR beta sequencing. Genomic DNA was extracted from the blood cell samples with the Qiagen DNeasy Blood Extraction Kit. The chain is made from TRBV15 and TRBJ2-1, with TRBD1 as a weak D call on 5 bases. The sample taken for sequencing was PBMCs. This clonotype was sampled from an older woman in good health and CMV-seronegative. This receptor carries the CDR3 CATSTTGPRDEQFF. The bases are TGTGCCACCAGCACAACCGGACCCAGGGATGAGCAGTTCTTC. Full variable domain (CDR3 extended with the reference TRBV15 and TRBJ2-1 proteins): DAMVIQNPRYQVTQFGKPVTLSCSQTLNHNVMYWYQQKSSQAPKLLFHYYDKDFNNEADTPDNFQSRRPNTSFCFLDIRSPGLGDTAMYLCATSTTGPRDEQFFGPGTRLTVL.